This TCR beta chain was sequenced for a study of CD8+CD57+ T cells in acquired aplastic anemia. Genomic DNA was employed as the template in profiling TCR beta VDJ and CDR3. TCRdb recomputed calls from the reads with MiXCR, one row per CDR3 protein. In the table there are tens of thousands of distinct CDR3 sequences, less than 60% of which are singletons. The V end was cut by 11 bases, the J end by 9 bases, with 19 bases between. This CDR3 comprises 13 residues. In germline, CDR1 is KGHDR, CDR2 SFDVKD. Source material: sorted CD4+, CD8+, or CD8+CD57+ T cells (not recorded which) from PBMCs. The chain joins TRBV24-1 to TRBJ1-5; D is perhaps TRBD1 (6 bases). The clonotype was recovered from a human donor in good health, serving as a control. As DNA, the CDR3 is TGTGCCAGCAAAGGGCAGGGGCGTAGGCCCCAGCATTTT. It specifies CASKGQGRRPQHF.